This T cell receptor (beta chain) derives from a study of cytomegalovirus exposure and HLA in healthy donors. For the study at large: Genotyping of nearly 400 donors showed that around 86% belonged to the Caucasian-associated ancestry cluster. Study outcomes and limitations: Accurate prediction of HLA-A and HLA-B alleles (for most subjects) was reportedly achieved from TCR beta sequences. In a later analysis, common viral pathogens appeared linked to several of the most significant clusters.

A multiplex PCR was run with 60 Vbeta primers and 13 Jbeta primers. Method: immunoSEQ multiplex PCR; TCRdb's copy keeps in-frame clones and lacks some. The sample has 140,000 or so clones, over 80% seen once. V was pared by 2 bases and J by 2 bases, with 10 bases between. Looked up from germline, CDR1 is SGHDT and CDR2 is YYEEEE. CDR3 length: 15 amino acids. This clone has just a few counts. Its matching antigen is unknown. This clonotype originated in a male donor in good health and CMV-seronegative. The sequenced material came from PBMCs. The rearrangement links TRBV5-6 to TRBJ2-2, with a tentative D call TRBD1 (6 bases). The CDR3 spells CASSFTGLNTGELFF. CDR3 nucleotides: TGTGCCAGCAGCTTTACAGGGCTAAACACCGGGGAGCTGTTTTTT.